The clone carrying this TCR beta chain was detected ten times or more. What it recognizes is unknown. Germline values: CDR1 SGHRS, CDR2 YFSETQ. V was trimmed by 0 bases and J by 1 base, leaving 6 bases between them. The CDR3 is 14 residues long. The template used for profiling TCR beta VDJ and CDR3 was genomic DNA. TCRdb re-called the reads with MiXCR, one entry per CDR3 protein. Among approximately 150,000 distinct CDR3 sequences listed, roughly 50% were seen once. This sample was taken from a study of CD8+CD57+ T cells in acquired aplastic anemia. About the research overall: Sorted cells (CD4+ and CD8+) yielded DNA amounts that averaged roughly 3.5 ug.

Overall study results and limits: Patients and controls turned out to have twenty-nine CD8+ CDR3 sequences in common.

Flow cytometry had shown expanded CD8+CD57+ cells in the patients chosen for sequencing. Each patient had severe acquired aplastic anemia. Sampling of blood occurred while the patients had still received no therapy. This sequence was found in a human donor with aplastic anemia. The rearrangement joins TRBV5-1 to TRBJ2-3; D unclear. Source material: sorted CD4+, CD8+, or CD8+CD57+ T cells (not recorded which) from PBMCs. This chain's CDR3 is CASSLEGRTDTQYF. The CDR3 DNA sequence: TGCGCCAGCAGCTTGGAAGGCCGCACAGATACGCAGTATTTT.